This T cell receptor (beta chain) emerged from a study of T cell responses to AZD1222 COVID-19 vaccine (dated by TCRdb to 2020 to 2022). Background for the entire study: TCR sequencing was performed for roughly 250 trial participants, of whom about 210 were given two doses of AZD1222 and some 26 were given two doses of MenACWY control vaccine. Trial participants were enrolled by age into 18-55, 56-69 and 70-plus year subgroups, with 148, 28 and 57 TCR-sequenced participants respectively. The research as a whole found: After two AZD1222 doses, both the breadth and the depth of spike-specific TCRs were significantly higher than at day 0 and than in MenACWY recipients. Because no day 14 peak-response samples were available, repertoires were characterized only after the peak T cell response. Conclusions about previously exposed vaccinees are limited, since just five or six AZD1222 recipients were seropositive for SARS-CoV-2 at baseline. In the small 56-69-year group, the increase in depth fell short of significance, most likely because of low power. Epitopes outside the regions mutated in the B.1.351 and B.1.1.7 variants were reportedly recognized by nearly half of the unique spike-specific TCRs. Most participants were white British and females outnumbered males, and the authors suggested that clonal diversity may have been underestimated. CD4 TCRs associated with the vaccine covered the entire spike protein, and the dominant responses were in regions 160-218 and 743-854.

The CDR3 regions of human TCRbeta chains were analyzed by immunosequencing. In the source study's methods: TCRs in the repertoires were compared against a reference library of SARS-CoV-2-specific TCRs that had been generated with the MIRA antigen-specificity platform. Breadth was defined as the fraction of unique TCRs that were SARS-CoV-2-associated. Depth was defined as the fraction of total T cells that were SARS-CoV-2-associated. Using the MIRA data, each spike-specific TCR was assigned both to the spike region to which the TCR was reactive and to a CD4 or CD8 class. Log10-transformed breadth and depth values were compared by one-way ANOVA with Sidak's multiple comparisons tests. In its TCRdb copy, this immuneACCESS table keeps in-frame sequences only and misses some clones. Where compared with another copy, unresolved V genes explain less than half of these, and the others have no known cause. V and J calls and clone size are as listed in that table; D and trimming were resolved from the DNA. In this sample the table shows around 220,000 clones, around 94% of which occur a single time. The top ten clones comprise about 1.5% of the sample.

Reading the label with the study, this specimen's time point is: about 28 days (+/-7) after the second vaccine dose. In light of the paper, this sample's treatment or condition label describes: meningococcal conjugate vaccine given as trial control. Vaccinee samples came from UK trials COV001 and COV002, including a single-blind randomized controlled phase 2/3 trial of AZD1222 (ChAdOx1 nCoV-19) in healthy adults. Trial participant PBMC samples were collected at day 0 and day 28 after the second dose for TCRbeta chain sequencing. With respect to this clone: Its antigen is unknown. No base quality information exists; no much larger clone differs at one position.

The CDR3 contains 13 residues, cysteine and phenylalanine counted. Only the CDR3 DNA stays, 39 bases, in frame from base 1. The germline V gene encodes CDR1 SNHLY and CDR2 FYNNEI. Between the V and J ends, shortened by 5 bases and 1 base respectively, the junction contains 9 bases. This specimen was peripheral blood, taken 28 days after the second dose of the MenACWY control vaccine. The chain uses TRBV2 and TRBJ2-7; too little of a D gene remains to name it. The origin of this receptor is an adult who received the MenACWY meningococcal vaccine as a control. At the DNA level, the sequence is TGTGCCAGCAGTTCTCTAGTGTCCTACGAGCAGTACTTC. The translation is CASSSLVSYEQYF.